This T cell receptor beta chain is drawn from a study of shared clonotypes between healthy human individuals. Measured with immunoSEQ multiplex PCR; TCRdb has only the in-frame clones, and not every one. The table shows approximately 2.5 million clones, with more than 80% occurring only once. Germline lookup yields CDR1 KGHSH and CDR2 LQKENI. This CDR3 has 16 residues. V shed 2 bases and J shed 1 base, with 14 bases lying between them. The specimen was naive CD4+ T cells sorted from blood. Subset specified: CD45RA+ positively selected. The source is a young man in good health. The V gene is TRBV18, the J gene TRBJ2-5, with D perhaps assigned TRBD1 or TRBD2 (5 bases each). CDR3 in DNA: TGTGCCAGCTCACCAACGACGAGGGGCAGCCAAGAGACCCAGTACTTC. Translation gives CASSPTTRGSQETQYF.